Below are 25 T cell receptor beta chains sequenced from a single sample in a study of T-cell reconstitution after alpha-beta-depleted transplantation in children listed by TCRdb under 2016. The method was PCR. For sequencing, an Illumina HiSeq 2500 was employed. TCR library preparation used molecular barcoding, with unique molecular identifiers applied to normalize quantification of the TCRbeta repertoire. Using fastp trimming at Q25 and MiXCR clonotype assembly, TCRdb reanalyzed the public sequencing data and kept in-frame beta chains. CDR3 protein duplicates are merged, each entry listing the most common genes and DNA. Present in this sample are roughly 610,000 distinct CDR3 sequences, approximately 10% of which were seen just once. The top ten constitute about 4.3% of the sample. The specimen was PBMCs from the stem cell graft donor, collected from the stem cell graft. Every receptor here comes from a human donor who donated a stem cell graft to a child with acute myeloid leukemia.

This chain uses TRBV5-1 with TRBJ2-3; D uncertain. V lost 0 bases, J lost 3 bases, and 8 bases lay in between. The germline V gene encodes CDR1 SGHRS and CDR2 YFSETQ. The CDR3 runs 14 residues. This CDR3 reads CASSLGHQTDTQYF. DNA for the CDR3: TGCGCCAGCAGCTTGGGGCATCAGACAGATACGCAGTATTTT.

The table lists this clonotype with many counts. The V gene is TRBV29-1, the J gene TRBJ2-3; the D is unclear. CDR1 and CDR2 from the germline V gene are SQVTM and ANQGSEA. The CDR3 loop spans 11 amino acids. Trimming shortened V by 5 bases and J by 3 bases, and 6 bases separated the two germline ends. The CDR3 is CSVSVTDTQYF. CDR3 bases: TGCAGCGTTTCAGTGACAGATACGCAGTATTTT.

This chain uses TRBV7-2 with TRBJ2-5; 9 bases are shared with TRBD1. Germline V gene lookup returns CDR1 SGHTA and CDR2 FQGNSA. V lost 5 bases to trimming and J lost 4 bases; unmatched junction nucleotides: 8. This CDR3 contains 15 residues. This CDR3 is CASSDHRGRGETQYF. The CDR3 nucleotides read TGTGCCAGCAGCGACCACAGGGGGCGAGGAGAGACCCAGTACTTC.

The rearrangement uses TRBV7-3 and TRBJ2-1; D remains ambiguous. The CDR3 loop spans 14 amino acids. CDR1 SGHTA and CDR2 FQGTGA come from the germline V gene. V shed 2 bases and J shed 6 bases, with 11 bases lying between them. This chain's CDR3 is CASSLGGPINEQFF. The CDR3 coding sequence is TGTGCCAGCAGCTTAGGCGGCCCCATCAATGAGCAGTTCTTC.

The chain links TRBV2 to TRBJ1-2; 7 nucleotides align to TRBD1. Germline V gene lookup returns CDR1 SNHLY and CDR2 FYNNEI. The CDR3 is 14 amino acids. The V and J ends lost 7 bases and 3 bases, in that order; junction bases with no gene match: 8. The CDR3 region is CASKVAGQHYGYTF. As DNA, the CDR3 is TGTGCCAGCAAAGTTGCGGGACAGCACTATGGCTACACCTTC.

This sequence joins TRBV11-2 and TRBJ2-7; TRBD2 matches at 8 bases. J gave up 6 bases and V 5 bases, and 18 bases lay outside the gene matches. Germline V gene data show CDR1 as SGHAT and CDR2 as FQNNGV. There are 17 residues in the CDR3. The CDR3 DNA reads TGTGCCAGCAGCCCCGGGACTAGTTTTCTTCTTGAGGGCGAGCAGTACTTC. It is translated as CASSPGTSFLLEGEQYF.

This clonotype has a handful of counts. The genes are TRBV2 and TRBJ2-5; tentatively, D is TRBD2 (5 bases). This CDR3 has 15 amino acids. Trimming cost V 3 bases and J 4 bases, with 15 bases left between them. CDR1 is SNHLY and CDR2 is FYNNEI in the germline V gene. The CDR3 loop is CASSDGSRVGETQYF. DNA of the CDR3: TGTGCCAGCAGTGATGGGTCGCGGGTGGGAGAGACCCAGTACTTC. Combining the CDR3 with reference TRBV2 and TRBJ2-5 gives the whole variable domain EPEVTQTPSHQVTQMGQEVILRCVPISNHLYFYWYRQILGQKVEFLVSFYNNEISEKSEIFDDQFSVERPDGSNFTLKIRSTKLEDSAMYFCASSDGSRVGETQYFGPGTRLLVL.

This clonotype has only a few counts. The J gene is TRBJ2-1, the V gene TRBV10-3; tentative D call: TRBD2 (5 bases). The V end lost 2 bases, the J end lost 3 bases, and 17 bases lay between the germline ends. The germline CDR1 and CDR2 sequences are ENHRY and SYGVKD. The CDR3 length is 17 residues. Here the CDR3 DNA reads TGTGCCATCAGTGAGGATCAGCGGACCCTTTTCTACAATGAGCAGTTCTTC. It codes for CAISEDQRTLFYNEQFF.

This chain connects TRBV7-2 to TRBJ2-3; D uncertain. This CDR3 is 13 amino acids long. V lost 5 bases, J lost 2 bases, and 8 bases lay in between. Germline values: CDR1 SGHTA, CDR2 FQGNSA. Written as DNA, the CDR3 is TGTGCCAGCAGCAATCGGCTCACAGATACGCAGTATTTT. As protein: CASSNRLTDTQYF.

This clonotype was seen more than once but under ten times. J is TRBJ2-3 and V is TRBV20-1; the match to TRBD2 covers 14 bases. The length of the CDR3 is 16 residues. The V gene's germline CDR1 is DFQATT and CDR2 SNEGSKA (reference sequence). The V segment lost 6 bases and the J segment 2 bases; nucleotides outside the gene matches: 7. CDR3 coding DNA: TGCAGTGCAACGGGACTAGCGGGAGCACTCACAGATACGCAGTATTTT. This gives the protein CSATGLAGALTDTQYF.

This clonotype was seen at least ten times. This sequence joins TRBV4-2 and TRBJ2-1, with 9 bases fitting TRBD2. The V segment lost 7 bases and the J segment 4 bases; nucleotides outside the gene matches: 2. The CDR3 contains 13 residues. The germline V gene has CDR1 LGHNA and CDR2 YNFKEQ. The CDR3, as DNA: TGTGCCAGCACAGCGGGGGGTTACAATGAGCAGTTCTTC. Its protein product is CASTAGGYNEQFF.

This clonotype was counted at least ten times. The rearrangement links TRBV7-9 to TRBJ2-7, with TRBD2 as a possible D gene (5 bases). V was pared by 5 bases and J by 2 bases, with 13 bases between. The CDR3 covers 14 residues. CDR1 is SEHNR and CDR2 is FQNEAQ in the germline V gene (reference sequence). CDR3 coding DNA: TGTGCCAGCAGCCCCGGGGTTTTCCCCTACGAGCAGTACTTC. This translates into CASSPGVFPYEQYF.

This clonotype was picked up a small number of times. V gene TRBV9 combines with J gene TRBJ2-1; 9 positions match TRBD2. The CDR3 has 16 residues. J was trimmed by 9 bases and V by 0 bases; bases with no gene match: 10. In germline, CDR1 is SGDLS, CDR2 YYNGEE. The CDR3 here is CASSVEAGGPNSEQFF. The CDR3 DNA reads as TGTGCCAGCAGCGTAGAGGCGGGAGGGCCTAATTCTGAGCAGTTCTTC.

J is TRBJ2-1 and V is TRBV19, with TRBD2 matching 12 bases. Germline values: CDR1 LNHDA, CDR2 SQIVND (reference sequence). This CDR3 region has 15 residues. V dropped 6 bases and J dropped 6; count of bases not matched to a gene: 6. This CDR3 reads CASSASGRGGNEQFF. CDR3 nucleotides: TGTGCCAGTAGCGCTAGCGGGAGGGGGGGCAATGAGCAGTTCTTC.

A few counts support this clonotype. The chain employs TRBV4-3 and TRBJ2-4; D is unresolved. Trimming removed 1 base at V and 2 bases at J, with 3 bases between. Germline V gene sequence: CDR1 LGHNA, CDR2 YSLEER. CDR3 length: 13 residues. This CDR3 is CASSQGTKNIQYF. CDR3 in DNA: TGCGCCAGCAGCCAAGGTACCAAAAACATTCAGTACTTC.

The CDR3 region has the DNA TGTGCCAGCACCCTTGCGGGAGGAGGAACCGGGGAGCTGTTTTTT. This encodes CASTLAGGGTGELFF. J is TRBJ2-2 and V is TRBV12-3 or TRBV12-4, with TRBD2 identical over 8 bases. CDR3 size: 15 residues. Germline trimming cut 7 bases from V and 5 bases from J; bases unmatched to any gene: 9.

This clonotype was seen at least ten times. The V and J genes are TRBV20-1 and TRBJ2-7; D gene uncertain. Germline CDR1 and CDR2: DFQATT and SNEGSKA (reference sequence). CDR3 length: 14 amino acids. The germline V and J ends were trimmed by 3 bases and 3 bases, with 15 bases remaining between them. CDR3 in DNA: TGCAGTGCTAGGGGAATCGTGGGTGTCTACGAGCAGTACTTC. Translation: CSARGIVGVYEQYF.

This clonotype was detected a few times. The CDR3 DNA reads as TGTGCCAGCACACGGGGTAGCGGGGCTGAGCAGTTCTTC. Protein: CASTRGSGAEQFF. The rearrangement links TRBV28 to TRBJ2-1; 8 bases fit TRBD2. CDR1 MDHEN and CDR2 SYDVKM come from the germline V gene. Trimming took 7 bases from V and 9 from J; bases not matched to a gene: 8. The CDR3 consists of 13 residues.

The genes are TRBV12-3 or TRBV12-4 and TRBJ2-7; D gene uncertain. The CDR3 is made up of 15 amino acids. V was shortened by 3 bases and J by 3 bases, with 15 bases between the two germline ends. CDR3 nucleotides: TGTGCCAGCAGTTTGACGACTTTTAGGAGCTACGAGCAGTACTTC. Translation: CASSLTTFRSYEQYF.

This clonotype has a handful of counts. The chain recombines TRBV30 with TRBJ2-1; no clear D. Per germline, CDR1 GTSNPN and CDR2 SVGIG (reference sequence). This CDR3 comprises 15 residues. The V gene lost 3 bases and the J gene lost 0 bases, with 12 bases spanning the gap. This CDR3 is CAWRRPDGSYNEQFF. For the CDR3, the DNA is TGTGCCTGGAGACGTCCGGACGGCTCCTACAATGAGCAGTTCTTC.

The chain uses TRBV5-5 and TRBJ2-7; D is perhaps TRBD2 (5 bases). V shed 1 base and J shed 4 bases, with 12 bases lying between them. The CDR3 consists of 14 residues. Germline V gene sequence: CDR1 SGHKS, CDR2 YYEKEE (reference sequence). CDR3 bases: TGTGCCAGCAGCTTGTCCGGGAAGGTATACGAGCAGTACTTC. Translation gives CASSLSGKVYEQYF. The full variable domain, its missing parts supplied by reference TRBV5-5 and TRBJ2-7, is DAGVTQSPTHLIKTRGQQVTLRCSPISGHKSVSWYQQVLGQGPQFIFQYYEKEERGRGNFPDRFSARQFPNYSSELNVNALLLGDSALYLCASSLSGKVYEQYFGPGTRLTVT.

Only a few counts were recorded for this clonotype. This rearrangement joins TRBV5-1 to TRBJ1-1, with TRBD1 identical over 7 bases. There are 15 residues in the CDR3. Germline trimming cut 0 bases from V and 6 bases from J; bases unmatched to any gene: 8. The germline V gene encodes CDR1 SGHRS and CDR2 YFSETQ. In DNA form, the CDR3 reads TGCGCCAGCAGCTTGGCCTCAGGGGGTTCATCTGAAGCTTTCTTT. Translating it yields CASSLASGGSSEAFF.

This clonotype appeared many times. The CDR3 DNA sequence: TGTGCCAGCAGCTTGTCCCAAAGCTCCTACAATGAGCAGTTCTTC. Residues: CASSLSQSSYNEQFF. This chain uses TRBV5-4 with TRBJ2-1; D is unresolved. Germline V gives CDR1 SGHNT, CDR2 YYREEE (reference sequence). V was cut by 1 base and J by 0 bases, with 8 bases left in between. The CDR3 is made up of 15 amino acids.

This clonotype was recorded at least ten times. The chain recombines TRBV6-5 with TRBJ1-2, with 8 bases that match TRBD1. In germline, CDR1 is MNHEY, CDR2 SVGAGI. The V segment lost 2 bases and the J segment 3 bases; nucleotides outside the gene matches: 11. This CDR3 region has 17 residues. The CDR3 spells CASSYRDRRLIYYGYTF. The CDR3 coding sequence is TGTGCCAGCAGTTACAGGGACAGGAGACTAATTTACTATGGCTACACCTTC.

The sample holds a few counts of this clonotype. The rearrangement links TRBV27 to TRBJ2-2; D ambiguous. CDR1 and CDR2 (germline): MNHEY, SMNVEV (reference sequence). This CDR3 comprises 15 residues. V lost 2 bases and J lost 5, with 12 bases in between. Here the CDR3 reads CASSLKGRRTGELFF. The CDR3 nucleotides read TGTGCCAGCAGTTTAAAGGGCCGTCGGACCGGGGAGCTGTTTTTT.